This T cell receptor (beta chain) was sequenced for a study of blood T cell repertoires in COVID-19. About the study: COVID-19 samples collected from the United States, Italy and Spain covered acute and convalescent phases. The cDNA or gDNA used as material had been derived from T cells, B-cell-depleted T cells, or PBMCs.

Source study methods: Estimated nucleated cell counts came from reference gene primer amplification. The method was immunoSEQ multiplex PCR; TCRdb's version includes in-frame clones alone and lacks a portion of them. Clone size and the V and J calls come from that table; the DNA yielded D and trimming. The profile shows around 180,000 clones, 86% of them singletons. The sample holds one count of this clone. Germline lookup yields CDR1 SGDLS and CDR2 YYNGEE. CDR3 length: 14 residues. With 4 bases clipped from V and 5 bases from J, the junction kept 2 bases outside the gene matches. This chain links TRBV9 with TRBJ1-6, with TRBD1 matching over 8 bases. The source of this sequence is a woman in her twenties or thirties with active or convalescent COVID-19. Sequenced input: peripheral blood. As DNA, the CDR3 is TGTGCCAGCAGCCAGGGGGCGCATAATTCACCCCTCCACTTT. It encodes CASSQGAHNSPLHF. Combining the CDR3 with reference TRBV9 and TRBJ1-6 gives the whole variable domain DSGVTQTPKHLITATGQRVTLRCSPRSGDLSVYWYQQSLDQGLQFLIQYYNGEERAKGNILERFSAQQFPDLHSELNLSSLELGDSALYFCASSQGAHNSPLHFGNGTRLTVT.